This TCR beta chain was recorded in a study of blood T cell repertoires in COVID-19. As for the study in general: Samples came from the United States, Italy and Spain, spanning acute and convalescent COVID-19.

Germline lookup yields CDR1 SNHLY and CDR2 FYNNEI. CDR3 size: 15 residues. V lost 6 bases, J lost 5 bases, and 5 bases stayed unmatched. Per the original methods: Reference gene primer amplification yielded estimated nucleated cell counts. Assay used: immunoSEQ multiplex PCR; TCRdb lists only in-frame clones, some missing. D and trimming come from the DNA, and the V and J calls and clone size come from that table. This sample yields about 100,000 clones, of which under 90% are seen a single time; 1.5% belongs to the top ten. The chain employs TRBV2 and TRBJ1-6; 9 bases are a match to TRBD1. Sequenced input: peripheral blood. This clonotype was sampled from a human donor with active COVID-19. The donor label of this sample is uncertain. CDR3 in amino acids: CASRRTGGHNSPLHF. The CDR3 bases are TGTGCCAGCAGAAGAACAGGGGGCCATAATTCACCCCTCCACTTT.